A selection of T cell receptor beta chains follows, all from one sample in a study of radiation and T cells in renal cell carcinoma. Clones were read by immunoSEQ multiplex PCR, and TCRdb kept only the in-frame ones, dropping some. Of under 65,000 clones listed, just under 80% are singletons. Sample: blood, taken from a patient whose treatment included radiotherapy and nephrectomy. These receptors all come from a man between 60 and 70 years old with renal cell carcinoma. CDR3s leave out the opening cysteine and the closing phenylalanine or tryptophan. Each record gives: V gene, D gene, clone size, CDR3 protein. The D gene is left open where the match is weak. Clone size is shown for a subset of rows, as once, few, many or a class of expanded clone.

V gene: TRBV28; D gene: .; clone size: .; CDR3 protein: ASAVDSRLWNTEAF
V gene: TRBV7-2; D gene: .; clone size: .; CDR3 protein: ASSFQGQETQY
V gene: TRBV7-6; D gene: .; clone size: once; CDR3 protein: ASSLDLPKIQETQY
V gene: TRBV7-2; D gene: TRBD1; clone size: few; CDR3 protein: ASSPMGQGFRAF
V gene: TRBV7-9; D gene: TRBD1; clone size: .; CDR3 protein: ASSLEQGVRGYT
V gene: TRBV7-2; D gene: .; clone size: .; CDR3 protein: ASSSPGRINYGYT
V gene: TRBV10-3; D gene: TRBD1; clone size: .; CDR3 protein: ATRDRVGDQPQH
V gene: TRBV19; D gene: .; clone size: .; CDR3 protein: ASSLQTQSTEAF
V gene: TRBV27; D gene: TRBD1; clone size: .; CDR3 protein: ASNFDREVTEAF
V gene: TRBV4-3; D gene: .; clone size: few; CDR3 protein: ASSQYIVANTEAF
V gene: TRBV28; D gene: .; clone size: .; CDR3 protein: ASSLGQLIAKNIQY
V gene: TRBV5-6; D gene: .; clone size: .; CDR3 protein: ASSFVANYGYT
V gene: TRBV19; D gene: TRBD1; clone size: .; CDR3 protein: ASSGGQGNEKLF
V gene: TRBV6-6; D gene: .; clone size: .; CDR3 protein: ASRRQQMNTEAF
V gene: TRBV11-2; D gene: .; clone size: .; CDR3 protein: ASSFRGRETQY
V gene: TRBV5-6; D gene: TRBD1; clone size: few; CDR3 protein: ASSLGTGRWTEAF
V gene: TRBV5-6; D gene: TRBD1; clone size: .; CDR3 protein: ASSATGETGELF
V gene: TRBV19; D gene: .; clone size: .; CDR3 protein: ASGGFTGELF
V gene: TRBV19; D gene: .; clone size: .; CDR3 protein: ASSIGHGANEKLF
V gene: TRBV9; D gene: .; clone size: once; CDR3 protein: ASSARPSTDTQY
V gene: TRBV5-8; D gene: .; clone size: .; CDR3 protein: ASLSPGETQY
V gene: TRBV7-2; D gene: .; clone size: few; CDR3 protein: ASSLGGGITSTDTQY
V gene: TRBV13; D gene: TRBD2; clone size: once; CDR3 protein: ASTRGGEQETQY
V gene: TRBV6-1; D gene: .; clone size: .; CDR3 protein: ASSEGLAHSYNEQF
V gene: TRBV4-3; D gene: .; clone size: .; CDR3 protein: ASSQDQGVVGGYT
V gene: TRBV11-3; D gene: TRBD1; clone size: once; CDR3 protein: ASSPRDREVNTIY
V gene: TRBV10-2; D gene: .; clone size: .; CDR3 protein: ASSELNTEAF
V gene: TRBV18; D gene: TRBD2; clone size: few; CDR3 protein: ASSPGTTSTDTQY
V gene: TRBV30; D gene: .; clone size: .; CDR3 protein: AWSYRSSYNEQF
V gene: TRBV19; D gene: .; clone size: .; CDR3 protein: ASKVMEDGYT
V gene: TRBV30; D gene: .; clone size: .; CDR3 protein: AWSEGVYPYEQY
V gene: TRBV29-1; D gene: TRBD2; clone size: .; CDR3 protein: SVGVSGVYEQY
V gene: TRBV7-3; D gene: TRBD2; clone size: .; CDR3 protein: ASSLASGTAGGDTQY
V gene: TRBV6-1; D gene: TRBD2; clone size: .; CDR3 protein: ASSEWAGEGYNEQF
V gene: TRBV7-9; D gene: .; clone size: .; CDR3 protein: ASSLIGEETQY